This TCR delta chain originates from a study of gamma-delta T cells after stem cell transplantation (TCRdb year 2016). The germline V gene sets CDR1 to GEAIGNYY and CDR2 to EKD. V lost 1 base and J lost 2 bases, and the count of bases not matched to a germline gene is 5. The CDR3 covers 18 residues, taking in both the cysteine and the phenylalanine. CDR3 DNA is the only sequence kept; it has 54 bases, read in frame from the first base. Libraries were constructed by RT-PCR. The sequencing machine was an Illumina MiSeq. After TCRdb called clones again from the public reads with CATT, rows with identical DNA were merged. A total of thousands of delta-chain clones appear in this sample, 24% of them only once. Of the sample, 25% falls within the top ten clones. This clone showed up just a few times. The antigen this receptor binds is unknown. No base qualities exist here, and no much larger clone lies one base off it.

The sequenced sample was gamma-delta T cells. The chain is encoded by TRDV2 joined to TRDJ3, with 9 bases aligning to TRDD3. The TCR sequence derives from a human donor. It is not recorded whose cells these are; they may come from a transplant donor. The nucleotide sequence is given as TGTGCCTGTGACACGGCTGGGGGATCTACCTGGGACACCCGACAGATGTTTTTC. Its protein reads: CACDTAGGSTWDTRQMFF.